This TCR beta chain was sequenced in a study of blood T cell repertoires in COVID-19. Study-level background: There were acute and convalescent COVID-19 samples, and they came from the United States, Italy and Spain. PBMCs, B-cell-depleted T cells, or T cells were the source of the cDNA or gDNA that made up the material.

Original processing notes: Scientists estimated how many nucleated cells there were by amplifying reference gene primers. Sequencing was performed with immunoSEQ multiplex PCR; in TCRdb, only in-frame clones are kept and a portion is missing. The V and J calls and clone size are taken from that table; D and trimming were inferred from the DNA. The sample yields approximately 200,000 clones, under 85% seen once. This clonotype originated in a woman aged 80 or over with COVID-19, enrolled during active disease. Sequencing input: peripheral blood.

CDR3 DNA sequence: TGTGCCAGCAGTGACAGGGCGCAGCCCCAGCATTTT. Amino acid sequence: CASSDRAQPQHF. The chain combines TRBV6-1 with TRBJ1-5; TRBD1 is a possible D gene (5 bases). This CDR3 has 12 amino acids. V lost 3 bases and J 7 bases, leaving 7 bases between the germline ends. Germline CDR1 and CDR2: MNHNS and SASEGT.